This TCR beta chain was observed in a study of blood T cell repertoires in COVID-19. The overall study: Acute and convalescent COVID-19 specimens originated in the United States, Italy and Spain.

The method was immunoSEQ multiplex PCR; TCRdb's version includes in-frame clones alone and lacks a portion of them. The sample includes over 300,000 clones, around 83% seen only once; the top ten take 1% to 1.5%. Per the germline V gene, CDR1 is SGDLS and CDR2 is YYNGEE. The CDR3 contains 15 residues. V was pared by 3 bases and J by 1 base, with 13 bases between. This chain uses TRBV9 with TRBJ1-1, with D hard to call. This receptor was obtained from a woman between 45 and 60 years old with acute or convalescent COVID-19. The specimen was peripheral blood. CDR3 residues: CASSGGGRSNTEAFF. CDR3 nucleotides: TGTGCCAGCAGCGGCGGAGGACGGTCGAACACTGAAGCTTTCTTT.